Shown below are 4 T cell receptor beta chains from a single sample sequenced in a study of vaccination effects on CD4 cells after COVID-19. Having been cultured for ten to eleven days, the cells underwent CD4+ T cell isolation. Their specific antigens are unknown. The assay was immunoSEQ multiplex PCR, and TCRdb's table has in-frame clones only and misses some. The sample contains approximately 31,000 clones, about 73% of which appear only once. The source was CD4+ T cells from PBMCs cultured without peptide, collected before COVID-19 vaccination. The receptors were sampled from a human donor who received a COVID-19 vaccine.

This chain connects TRBV11-1 to TRBJ2-3; tentative D call: TRBD1 (5 bases). The CDR3 sequence is 16 residues long. Trimming stripped 5 bases from V and 4 bases from J, with 19 bases between. Germline lookup yields CDR1 SGHAT and CDR2 FQDESV (reference sequence). CDR3 protein: CASSVTGLQGSDTQYF. In nucleotides, the CDR3 is TGTGCCAGCAGCGTAACCGGCCTCCAGGGCTCAGATACGCAGTATTTT.

This rearrangement joins TRBV18 to TRBJ2-7, with a weak D call TRBD1 (6 bases). V was shortened by 3 bases and J by 2 bases, with 11 bases between the two germline ends. The CDR3 is 14 amino acids. Looked up from germline, CDR1 is KGHSH and CDR2 is LQKENI. The CDR3 is CASSPGTSAYEQYF. The CDR3 DNA follows: TGTGCCAGCTCACCTGGGACATCGGCCTACGAGCAGTACTTC.

The sample holds one count of this clone. The chain combines TRBV7-9 with TRBJ1-2, with TRBD1 identical over 7 bases. In germline, CDR1 is SEHNR, CDR2 FQNEAQ (reference sequence). V was pared by 6 bases and J by 8 bases, with 9 bases of the junction left unmatched. The CDR3 totals 13 residues. DNA of the CDR3: TGTGCCAGCAGGGCTACAGGGGTATCCGGCTACACCTTC. Protein product: CASRATGVSGYTF. Based on the CDR3 plus reference TRBV7-9 and TRBJ1-2, the full variable domain is DTGVSQNPRHKITKRGQNVTFRCDPISEHNRLYWYRQTLGQGPEFLTYFQNEAQLEKSRLLSDRFSAERPKGSFSTLEIQRTEQGDSAMYLCASRATGVSGYTFGSGTRLTVV.

This clone appeared a single time. V gene TRBV5-1 combines with J gene TRBJ2-3; D is unclear. The V gene's germline CDR1 is SGHRS and CDR2 YFSETQ. This CDR3 is built from 16 residues. Between the trimmed V and J ends, which lost 0 bases and 0 bases, there was a span of 11 bases. CDR3 in amino acids: CASSLGALTSTDTQYF. The DNA of the CDR3 is TGCGCCAGCAGCTTGGGGGCGCTGACTAGCACAGATACGCAGTATTTT.